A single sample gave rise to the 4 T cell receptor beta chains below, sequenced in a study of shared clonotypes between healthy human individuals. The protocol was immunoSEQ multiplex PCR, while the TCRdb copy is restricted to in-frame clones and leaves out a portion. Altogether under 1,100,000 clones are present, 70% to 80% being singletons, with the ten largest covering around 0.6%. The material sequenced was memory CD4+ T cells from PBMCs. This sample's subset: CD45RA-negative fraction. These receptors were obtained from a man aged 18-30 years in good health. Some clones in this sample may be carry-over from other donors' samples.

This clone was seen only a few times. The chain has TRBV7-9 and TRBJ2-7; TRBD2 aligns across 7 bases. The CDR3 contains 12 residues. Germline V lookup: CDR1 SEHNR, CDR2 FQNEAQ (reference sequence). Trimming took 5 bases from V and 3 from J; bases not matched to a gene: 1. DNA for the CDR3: TGTGCCAGCAGCGGGAGGGACTACGAGCAGTACTTC. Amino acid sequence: CASSGRDYEQYF.

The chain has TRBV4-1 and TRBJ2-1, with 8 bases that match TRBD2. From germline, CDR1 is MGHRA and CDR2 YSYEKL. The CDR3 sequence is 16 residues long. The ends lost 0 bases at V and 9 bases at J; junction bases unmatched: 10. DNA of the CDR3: TGCGCCAGCAGCCAAGATCCCAGCGGGAGTCCCGGTGAGCAGTTCTTC. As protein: CASSQDPSGSPGEQFF.

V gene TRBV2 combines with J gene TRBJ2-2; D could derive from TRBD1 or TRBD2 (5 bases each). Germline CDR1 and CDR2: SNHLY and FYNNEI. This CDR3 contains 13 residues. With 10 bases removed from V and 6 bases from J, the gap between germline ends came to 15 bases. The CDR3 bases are TGTGCCACCACCGGGACCGGCGCCGGGGAGCTGTTTTTT. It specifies CATTGTGAGELFF. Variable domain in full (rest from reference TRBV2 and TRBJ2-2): EPEVTQTPSHQVTQMGQEVILRCVPISNHLYFYWYRQILGQKVEFLVSFYNNEISEKSEIFDDQFSVERPDGSNFTLKIRSTKLEDSAMYFCATTGTGAGELFFGEGSRLTVL.

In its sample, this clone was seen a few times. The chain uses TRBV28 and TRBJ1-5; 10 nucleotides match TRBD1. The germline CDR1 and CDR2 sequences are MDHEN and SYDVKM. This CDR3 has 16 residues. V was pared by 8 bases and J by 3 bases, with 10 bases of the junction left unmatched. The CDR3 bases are TGTGCCAGCCTGCTTGGGACAGGGGTAGTCAATCAGCCCCAGCATTTT. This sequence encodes CASLLGTGVVNQPQHF.